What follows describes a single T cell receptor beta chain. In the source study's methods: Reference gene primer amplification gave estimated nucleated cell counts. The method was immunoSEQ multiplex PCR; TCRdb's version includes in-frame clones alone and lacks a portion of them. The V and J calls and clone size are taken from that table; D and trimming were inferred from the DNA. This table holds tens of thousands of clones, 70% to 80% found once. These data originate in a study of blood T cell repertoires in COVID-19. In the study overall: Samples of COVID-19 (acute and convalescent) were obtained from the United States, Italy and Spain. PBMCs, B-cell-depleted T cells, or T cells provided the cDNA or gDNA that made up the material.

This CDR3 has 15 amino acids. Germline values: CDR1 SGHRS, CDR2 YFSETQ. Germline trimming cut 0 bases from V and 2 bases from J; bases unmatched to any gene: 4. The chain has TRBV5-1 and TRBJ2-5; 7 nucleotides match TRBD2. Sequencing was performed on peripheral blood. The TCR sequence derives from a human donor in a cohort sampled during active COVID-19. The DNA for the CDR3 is TGCGCCAGCAGCTTGGGGACTAGAGGACAAGAGACCCAGTACTTC. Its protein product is CASSLGTRGQETQYF.